Given below is one T cell receptor beta chain in context. Antigen unknown. At one of its ends the junction is not consistent with the germline gene, which may arise from a read error. After constant-region reverse-primer amplification, full-length variable regions underwent semi-nested PCR with Nested Universal Primer A. From the 5' RACE reads, TCRdb called clonotypes with MiXCR, one entry per CDR3 protein. The sample holds roughly 57,000 distinct CDR3 sequences, under 25% seen once. Treg sorting used a CD4+CD25+CD127-/low gate. Whole-study results and caveats: The TCR gene usage of tumor memory CD4+ T cells clustered together with blood and lymph node memory CD4+ cells and with lymph node naive CD4+ cells.

Sequencing was done on a sample of tumor-infiltrating Tregs sorted from the breast tumor. This TCR came from a female donor with breast cancer.

This chain's CDR3 is CSGSTGFVGTEALF. For the CDR3, the DNA is TGCAGCGGATCGACGGGCTTTGTTGGGACTGAAGCTCTCTTT. The V call is TRBV29-1, the J call TRBJ1-1; the D gene is possibly TRBD1 (5 bases). CDR3 length: 14 amino acids. The germline CDR1 and CDR2 sequences are SQVTM and ANQGSEA.